This is a list of T cell receptor beta chains from one sample in a study of T cells after yellow fever vaccination. MiXCR was run by TCRdb on the 5' RACE reads, yielding one entry per CDR3 protein. Of a few hundred thousand distinct CDR3 sequences in the sample, 9.5% to 13% were seen once. The specimen comprised PBMCs, sampled on the day of the first yellow fever vaccination. All receptors come from a man between 18 and 35 years old who received the YFV17D yellow fever vaccine. Each CDR3 is given with its conserved first and last residue. Each record gives: V gene, D gene, clone size, J gene, CDR3 protein, CDR3 DNA. A D gene is named only where the DNA matches it firmly. Size is stated for part of the rows, as once, few or many counts, or as a class when the clone is expanded.

>TRBV5-6|NA|many|TRBJ2-5
CASSAVKAWSWEETQYF
TGTGCCAGCAGCGCGGTCAAGGCATGGTCCTGGGAGGAGACCCAGTACTTC
>TRBV12-3/TRBV12-4|TRBD2|NA|TRBJ2-5
CASSPVAGGTQETQYF
TGTGCCAGCAGTCCCGTAGCGGGGGGAACACAAGAGACCCAGTACTTC
>TRBV30|TRBD2|many|TRBJ2-1
CAWSRGGTYNEQFF
TGTGCCTGGAGTCGCGGGGGGACGTACAATGAGCAGTTCTTC
>TRBV7-2|NA|few|TRBJ1-2
CASSSARSQANYGYTF
TGTGCCAGCAGCTCTGCCCGGTCCCAAGCTAACTATGGCTACACCTTC
>TRBV4-2|TRBD2|few|TRBJ2-2
CASSPRLAVGGGELFF
TGTGCCAGCAGCCCCCGACTAGCGGTGGGCGGCGGGGAGCTGTTTTTT
>TRBV11-2|TRBD2|few|TRBJ2-3
CASSIYSGGAAGTDTQYF
TGTGCCAGCAGCATTTATAGCGGGGGGGCAGCTGGCACAGATACGCAGTATTTT
>TRBV28|NA|NA|TRBJ1-6
CASSFDDNSPLHF
TGTGCCAGCAGTTTTGACGATAATTCACCCCTCCACTTT
>TRBV7-9|NA|NA|TRBJ2-2
CASSLWYSGGELFF
TGTGCCAGCAGCTTATGGTACTCCGGCGGGGAGCTGTTTTTT
>TRBV11-2|NA|few|TRBJ2-2
CASTIPDSNTGELFF
TGTGCCAGCACCATTCCGGACTCAAACACCGGGGAGCTGTTTTTT
>TRBV9|TRBD2|NA|TRBJ2-2
CASSAGLAGDTGELFF
TGTGCCAGCAGCGCCGGACTAGCGGGGGACACCGGGGAGCTGTTTTTT
>TRBV3-1|NA|NA|TRBJ1-1
CASSQAGGFFNAFF
TGTGCCAGCAGCCAGGCGGGAGGGTTCTTTAATGCTTTCTTT
>TRBV19|NA|few|TRBJ1-5
CATSPAINQPQHF
TGTGCCACCTCCCCAGCCATCAATCAGCCCCAGCATTTT
>TRBV29-1|NA|few|TRBJ2-3
CSVDSLTDTQYF
TGCAGCGTTGATTCCCTGACAGATACGCAGTATTTT